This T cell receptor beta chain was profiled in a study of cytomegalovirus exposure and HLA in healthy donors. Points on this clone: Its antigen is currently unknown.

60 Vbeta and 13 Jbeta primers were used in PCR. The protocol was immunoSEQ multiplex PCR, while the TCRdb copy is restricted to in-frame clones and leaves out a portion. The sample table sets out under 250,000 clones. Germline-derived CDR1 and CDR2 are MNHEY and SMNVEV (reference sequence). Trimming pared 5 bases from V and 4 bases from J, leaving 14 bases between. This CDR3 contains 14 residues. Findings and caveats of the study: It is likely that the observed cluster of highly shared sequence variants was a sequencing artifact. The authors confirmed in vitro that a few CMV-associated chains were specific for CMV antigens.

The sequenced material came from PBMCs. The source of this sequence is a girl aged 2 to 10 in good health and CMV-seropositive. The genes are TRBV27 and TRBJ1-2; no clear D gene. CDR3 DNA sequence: TGTGCCAGCAGTAAGAACCTCCCTACCTATGGCTACACCTTC. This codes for CASSKNLPTYGYTF.